The 9 T cell receptor beta chains below come from one sample, sequenced in a study of OX40 agonist ivuxolimab in advanced cancers. Assay used: immunoSEQ multiplex PCR; TCRdb lists only in-frame clones, some missing. The sample has some 83,000 clones; about 86% are singletons. The sample consisted of CD4+ or CD8+ T cells sorted from blood, taken in a trial of the OX40 agonist ivuxolimab. The receptor source for this set is an adult with an advanced solid tumor such as melanoma, head and neck, liver or kidney cancer.

This clone was observed a few times. J is TRBJ2-2 and V is TRBV5-1; 8 bases fit TRBD2. The CDR3 consists of 15 residues. Germline values: CDR1 SGHRS, CDR2 YFSETQ. With V trimmed by 4 bases and J by 3 bases, 5 bases remained unmatched. The CDR3 region is CASSPAGGDTGELFF. CDR3 in DNA: TGCGCCAGCAGCCCCGCCGGGGGGGACACCGGGGAGCTGTTTTTT.

Only a few counts were recorded for this clone. The gene calls are TRBV7-9 and TRBJ1-1, with unresolved D. There are 13 residues in the CDR3. Germline CDR1 SEHNR, CDR2 FQNEAQ (reference sequence). V lost 1 base and J 0 bases, leaving 3 bases between the germline ends. The CDR3 sequence: CASSLVLNTEAFF. The CDR3 bases are TGTGCCAGCAGCTTAGTCCTGAACACTGAAGCTTTCTTT. The variable domain in full, completed from reference TRBV7-9 and TRBJ1-1, reads DTGVSQNPRHKITKRGQNVTFRCDPISEHNRLYWYRQTLGQGPEFLTYFQNEAQLEKSRLLSDRFSAERPKGSFSTLEIQRTEQGDSAMYLCASSLVLNTEAFFGQGTRLTVV.

This clone has only one observation. CDR3 sequence: CASSQDRGVKLFF. Written as DNA, the CDR3 is TGCGCCAGCAGCCAAGATCGGGGGGTAAAACTGTTTTTT. V and J are TRBV4-1 and TRBJ1-4; D possibly corresponds to TRBD1 (5 bases). The CDR3 runs 13 residues. Germline CDR1 and CDR2: MGHRA and YSYEKL. The V and J ends lost 0 bases and 10 bases respectively, with 9 bases between them.

The rearrangement joins TRBV19 to TRBJ2-7; TRBD1 aligns across 10 bases. The V segment lost 3 bases and the J segment 6 bases; nucleotides outside the gene matches: 8. CDR1 is LNHDA, CDR2 SQIVND, per germline (reference sequence). The CDR3 runs to 15 residues. The CDR3 DNA reads TGTGCCAGTAGTATCAAGGGGACAGGGGTGGCCGAGCAGTACTTC. Amino acid sequence: CASSIKGTGVAEQYF.

The chain combines TRBV5-1 with TRBJ2-7; D unclear. Between the trimmed V and J ends, which lost 1 base and 4 bases, there was a span of 12 bases. Germline V gene lookup returns CDR1 SGHRS and CDR2 YFSETQ. The CDR3 is 14 amino acids. CDR3 nucleotide sequence: TGCGCCAGCAGCTTGATTGACGGCGCATACGAGCAGTACTTC. It yields the protein CASSLIDGAYEQYF.

This chain links TRBV5-5 with TRBJ1-5; 7 bases map to TRBD1. J was trimmed by 11 bases and V by 2 bases; bases with no gene match: 13. CDR1 is SGHKS and CDR2 is YYEKEE in the germline V gene (reference sequence). This CDR3 has 15 amino acids. CDR3 sequence: CASSLRDSRTRSQHF. DNA of the CDR3: TGTGCCAGCAGCTTACGGGACAGCAGGACACGGTCCCAGCATTTT. Supplemented by reference TRBV5-5 and TRBJ1-5, the full variable domain reads DAGVTQSPTHLIKTRGQQVTLRCSPISGHKSVSWYQQVLGQGPQFIFQYYEKEERGRGNFPDRFSARQFPNYSSELNVNALLLGDSALYLCASSLRDSRTRSQHFGDGTRLSIL.

This clone was counted between two and nine times. The chain links TRBV9 to TRBJ2-1, with TRBD2 as a possible D gene (6 bases). Germline lookup yields CDR1 SGDLS and CDR2 YYNGEE. The germline V and J ends were trimmed by 0 bases and 10 bases, with 14 bases remaining between them. The CDR3 extends over 14 amino acids. The CDR3 reads CASSVVGGRGEQFF. In DNA form, the CDR3 reads TGTGCCAGCAGCGTAGTGGGCGGCCGGGGGGAGCAGTTCTTC.

The chain is built from TRBV9 and TRBJ2-7; 7 nucleotides line up with TRBD1. The V segment lost 4 bases and the J segment 6 bases; nucleotides outside the gene matches: 7. Germline CDR1 is SGDLS and CDR2 is YYNGEE. CDR3 size: 13 residues. The CDR3 DNA reads TGTGCCAGCAGCTTACGACAGGGTGGCGAGCAGTACTTC. The encoded protein is CASSLRQGGEQYF.

V is TRBV30 and J is TRBJ2-1; D is undetermined. Germline-derived CDR1 and CDR2 are GTSNPN and SVGIG (reference sequence). The CDR3 has 11 amino acids. Trimming stripped 4 bases from V and 8 bases from J, with 9 bases between. The DNA of the CDR3 is TGTGCCTGGATGATGGGCCATGAGCAGTTCTTC. As protein: CAWMMGHEQFF.